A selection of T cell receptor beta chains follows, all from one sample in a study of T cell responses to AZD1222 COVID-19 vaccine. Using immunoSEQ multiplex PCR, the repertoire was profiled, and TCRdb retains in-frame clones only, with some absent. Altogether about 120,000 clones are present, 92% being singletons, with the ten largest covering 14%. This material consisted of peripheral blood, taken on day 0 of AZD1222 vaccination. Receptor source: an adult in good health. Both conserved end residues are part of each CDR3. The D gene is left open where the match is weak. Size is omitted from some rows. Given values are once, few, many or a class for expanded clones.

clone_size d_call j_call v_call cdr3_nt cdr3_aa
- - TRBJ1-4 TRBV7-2 TGTGCCAGCAGCTTAGCCAGCCGGGGGCGCTCGGAAAAACTGTTTTTT CASSLASRGRSEKLFF
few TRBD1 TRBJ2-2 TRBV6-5 TGTGCCAGCAGGTCGACAGGGGACACCGGGGAGCTGTTTTTT CASRSTGDTGELFF
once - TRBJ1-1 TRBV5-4 TGTGCCAGCAGCTTGTACGAGGGTAGCACTGAAGCTTTCTTT CASSLYEGSTEAFF
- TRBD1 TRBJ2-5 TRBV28 TGTGCCAGCAACCCTGGACAGGGAGGTTCGGAGACCCAGTACTTC CASNPGQGGSETQYF
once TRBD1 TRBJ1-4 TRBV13 TGTGCCAGCAGCCTAAGGGGGCCCCATGAAAAACTGTTTTTT CASSLRGPHEKLFF
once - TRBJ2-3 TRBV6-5 TGTGCCAGCAGTTCGGCAGGGGCAGAGGCAGATACGCAGTATTTT CASSSAGAEADTQYF
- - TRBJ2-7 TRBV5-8 TGTGCCAGCAGCCCGGGGGCGGGTTACGAGCAGTACTTC CASSPGAGYEQYF
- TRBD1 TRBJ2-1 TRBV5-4 TGTGCCAGCAGTTCCGGGACAGGCTCCTACAATGAGCAGTTCTTC CASSSGTGSYNEQFF
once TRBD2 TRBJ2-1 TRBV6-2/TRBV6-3 TGTGCCAGCAGTTACCCTAGGACTAGCGGAAACAATGAGCAGTTCTTC CASSYPRTSGNNEQFF
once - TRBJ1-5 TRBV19 TGTGCCAGTAGACAGGGTCCTAGCAATCAGCCCCAGCATTTT CASRQGPSNQPQHF
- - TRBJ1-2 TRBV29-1 TGCAGCTTTTTTGAAGGGGCTGGAGACTATGGCTACACCTTC CSFFEGAGDYGYTF
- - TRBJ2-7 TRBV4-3 TGCGCCAGCAGCCAAGATGATTTCTCCTACGAGCAGTACTTC CASSQDDFSYEQYF
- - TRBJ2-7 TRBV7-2 TGTGCCAGCAGCCTACAGGGCTACGAGCAGTACTTC CASSLQGYEQYF
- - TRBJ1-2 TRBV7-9 TGTGCCAGCAGCTTAGTTGCAGGCCCCATCTATGGCTACACCTTC CASSLVAGPIYGYTF
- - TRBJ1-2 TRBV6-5 TGTGCCAGCAGTTTCCCCGGGGCTGGCTCTGGCTACACCTTC CASSFPGAGSGYTF
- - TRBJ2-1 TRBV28 TGTGCCAGCAGTTTCTACAATGAGCAGTTCTTC CASSFYNEQFF
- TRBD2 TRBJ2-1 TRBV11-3 TGTGCCAGCAGCCTCTGGGCCGGGGGGGACAATGAGCAGTTCTTC CASSLWAGGDNEQFF
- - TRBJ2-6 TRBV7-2 TGTGCCAGCAGCCTACAGGGTGCTGGGGCCAACGTCCTGACTTTC CASSLQGAGANVLTF
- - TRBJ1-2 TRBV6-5 TGTGCCAGCAGCAAAACCGCCCTGTGGGGCTACACCTTC CASSKTALWGYTF
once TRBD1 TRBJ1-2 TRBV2 TGTGCCAGCAGTGAAGGGACAGGGTCAAAGGGCTACACCTTC CASSEGTGSKGYTF
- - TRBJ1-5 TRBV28 TGTGCCAGCAGTTTAGCCCAGCGCAATCAGCCCCAGCATTTT CASSLAQRNQPQHF
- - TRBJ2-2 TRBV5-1 TGCGCCAGCAGCCCAAGGACAAGCACCGGGGAGCTGTTTTTT CASSPRTSTGELFF
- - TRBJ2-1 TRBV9 TGTGCCAGCAGCGTATCGGATGGCCTCTACAATGAGCAGTTCTTC CASSVSDGLYNEQFF
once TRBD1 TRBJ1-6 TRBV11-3 TGTGCCAGCAGCTCACCCGGGACAGGGAGGTCACCCCTCCACTTT CASSSPGTGRSPLHF
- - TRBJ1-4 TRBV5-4 TGTGCCAGCAGCGCGACAGTGGGGAATGAAAAACTGTTTTTT CASSATVGNEKLFF
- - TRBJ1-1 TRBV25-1 TGTGCCAGCAGTGATAACACTGAAGCTTTCTTT CASSDNTEAFF
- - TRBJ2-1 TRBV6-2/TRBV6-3 TGTGCCAGCAGCCCCCAGGACGAGTACAATGAGCAGTTCTTC CASSPQDEYNEQFF
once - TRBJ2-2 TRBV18 TGTGCCAGCTCACCAAATCTAGCGAAGGCCGGGGAGCTGTTTTTT CASSPNLAKAGELFF
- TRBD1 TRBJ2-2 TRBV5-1 TGCGCCAGCAGCTTTAGTACAGGGGGAAGAGACACCGGGGAGCTGTTTTTT CASSFSTGGRDTGELFF
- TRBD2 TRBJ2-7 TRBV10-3 TGTGCCACGGGGGAGGGAGGGCCCTACGAGCAGTACTTC CATGEGGPYEQYF
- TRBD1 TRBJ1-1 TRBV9 TGTGCCAGCAGCCCGAATTCAGGGGGGATGAACACTGAAGCTTTCTTT CASSPNSGGMNTEAFF
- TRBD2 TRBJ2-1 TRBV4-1 TGCGCCAGCAGCCAAGAAAAACTTACTAGCGGGAGGGGGGATGAGCAGTTCTTC CASSQEKLTSGRGDEQFF
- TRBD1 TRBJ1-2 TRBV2 TGTGCCAGCAATCCTGACAGGGTTTATGGCTACACCTTC CASNPDRVYGYTF
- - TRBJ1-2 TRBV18 TGTGCCAGCTCACCGCTAAAAAACGAAGGTGGCTACACCTTC CASSPLKNEGGYTF
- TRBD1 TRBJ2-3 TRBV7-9 TGTGCCAGCAGCAGGGGGACAGGGGTTCGTACAGATACGCAGTATTTT CASSRGTGVRTDTQYF
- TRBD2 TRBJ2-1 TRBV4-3 TGCGCCAGCAGCCCTACCCCCCCGGGGGGCTCCTACAATGAGCAGTTCTTC CASSPTPPGGSYNEQFF
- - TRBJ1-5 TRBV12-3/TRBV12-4 TGTGCCAGCAGGGGGTATAGCAATCAGCCCCAGCATTTT CASRGYSNQPQHF
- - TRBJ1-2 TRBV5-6 TGTGCCAGCAGCTTGGAACGGGCGGACTATGGCTACACCTTC CASSLERADYGYTF
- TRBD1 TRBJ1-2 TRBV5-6 TGTGCCAGCAGCTTGCCCAGGGGGAACTATGGCTACACCTTC CASSLPRGNYGYTF